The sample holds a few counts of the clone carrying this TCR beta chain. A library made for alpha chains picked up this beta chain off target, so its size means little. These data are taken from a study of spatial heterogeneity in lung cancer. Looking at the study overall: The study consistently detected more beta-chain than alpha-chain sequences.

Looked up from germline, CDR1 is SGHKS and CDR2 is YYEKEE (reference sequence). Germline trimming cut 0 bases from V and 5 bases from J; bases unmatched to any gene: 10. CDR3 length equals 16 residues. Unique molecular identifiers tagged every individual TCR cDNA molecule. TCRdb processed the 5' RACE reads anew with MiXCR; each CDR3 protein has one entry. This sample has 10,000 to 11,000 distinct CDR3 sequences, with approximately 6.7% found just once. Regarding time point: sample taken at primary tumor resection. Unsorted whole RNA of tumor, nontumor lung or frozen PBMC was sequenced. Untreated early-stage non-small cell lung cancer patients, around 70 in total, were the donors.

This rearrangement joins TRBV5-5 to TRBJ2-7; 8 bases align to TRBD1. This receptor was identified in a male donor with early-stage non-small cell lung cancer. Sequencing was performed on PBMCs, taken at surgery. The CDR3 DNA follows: TGTGCCAGCAGCTTGGCCCCCGGGACAGGCCGACACGAGCAGTACTTC. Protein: CASSLAPGTGRHEQYF.